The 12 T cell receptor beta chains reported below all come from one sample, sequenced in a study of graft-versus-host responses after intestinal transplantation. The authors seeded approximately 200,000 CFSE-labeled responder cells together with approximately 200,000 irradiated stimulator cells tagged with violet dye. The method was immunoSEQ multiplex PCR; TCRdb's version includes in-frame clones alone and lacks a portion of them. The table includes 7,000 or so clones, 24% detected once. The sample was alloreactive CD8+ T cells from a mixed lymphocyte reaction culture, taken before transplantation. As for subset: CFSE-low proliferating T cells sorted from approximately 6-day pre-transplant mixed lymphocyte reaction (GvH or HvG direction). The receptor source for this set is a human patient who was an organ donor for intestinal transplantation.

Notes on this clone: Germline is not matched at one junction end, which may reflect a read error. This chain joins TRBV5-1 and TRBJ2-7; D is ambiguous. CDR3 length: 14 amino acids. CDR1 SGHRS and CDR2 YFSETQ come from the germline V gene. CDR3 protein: CASSLAVSNYEQYF. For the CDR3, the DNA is TGTGCCAGCAGCTTGGCCGTTAGCAACTACGAGCAGTACTTC.

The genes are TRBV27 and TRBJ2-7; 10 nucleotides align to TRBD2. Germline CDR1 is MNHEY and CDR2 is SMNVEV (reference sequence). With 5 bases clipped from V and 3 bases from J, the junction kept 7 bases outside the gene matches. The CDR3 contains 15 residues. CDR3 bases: TGTGCCAGCAGTCCGGGACTAGCGTCGGGCTACGAGCAGTACTTC. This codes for CASSPGLASGYEQYF.

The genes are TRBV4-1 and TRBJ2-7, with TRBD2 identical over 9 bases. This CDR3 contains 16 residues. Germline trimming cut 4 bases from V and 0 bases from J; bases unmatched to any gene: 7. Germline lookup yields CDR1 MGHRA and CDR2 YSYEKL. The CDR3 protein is CASSPALAGLSYEQYF. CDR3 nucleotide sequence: TGCGCCAGCAGCCCGGCTCTAGCGGGGCTCTCCTACGAGCAGTACTTC.

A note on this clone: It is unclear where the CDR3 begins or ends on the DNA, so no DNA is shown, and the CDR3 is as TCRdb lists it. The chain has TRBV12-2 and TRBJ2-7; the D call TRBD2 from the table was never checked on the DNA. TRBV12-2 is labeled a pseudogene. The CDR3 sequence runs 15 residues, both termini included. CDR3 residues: CASSVGTGSSYEQYF.

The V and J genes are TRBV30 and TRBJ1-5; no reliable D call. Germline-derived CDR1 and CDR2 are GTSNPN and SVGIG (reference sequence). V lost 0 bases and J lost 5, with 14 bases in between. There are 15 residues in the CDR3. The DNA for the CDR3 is TGTGCCTGGAGTGTAGTCGGGTACCCGTATCAGCCCCAGCATTTT. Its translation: CAWSVVGYPYQPQHF.

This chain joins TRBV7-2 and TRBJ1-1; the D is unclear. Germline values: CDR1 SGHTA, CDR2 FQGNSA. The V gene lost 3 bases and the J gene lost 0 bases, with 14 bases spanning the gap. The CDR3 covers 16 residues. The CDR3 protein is CASSFPSPGLNTEAFF. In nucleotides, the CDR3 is TGTGCCAGCAGCTTCCCCAGTCCAGGCTTGAACACTGAAGCTTTCTTT. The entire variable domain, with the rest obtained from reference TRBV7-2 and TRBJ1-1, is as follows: GAGVSQSPSNKVTEKGKDVELRCDPISGHTALYWYRQSLGQGLEFLIYFQGNSAPDKSGLPSDRFSAERTGGSVSTLTIQRTQQEDSAVYLCASSFPSPGLNTEAFFGQGTRLTVV.

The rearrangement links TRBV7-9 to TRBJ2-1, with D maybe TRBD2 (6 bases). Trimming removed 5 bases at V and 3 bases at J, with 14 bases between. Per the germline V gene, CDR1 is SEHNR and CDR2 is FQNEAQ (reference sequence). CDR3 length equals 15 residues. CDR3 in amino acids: CASSPGTANYNEQFF. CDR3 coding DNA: TGTGCCAGCAGCCCGGGGACTGCCAACTACAATGAGCAGTTCTTC.

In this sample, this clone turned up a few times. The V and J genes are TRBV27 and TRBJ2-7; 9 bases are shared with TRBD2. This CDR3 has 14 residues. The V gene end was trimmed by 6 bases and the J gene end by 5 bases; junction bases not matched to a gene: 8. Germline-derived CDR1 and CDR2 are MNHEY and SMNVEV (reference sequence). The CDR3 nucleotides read TGTGCCAGCAGCCTTAGCGGGAGCAGCAACGAGCAGTACTTC. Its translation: CASSLSGSSNEQYF.

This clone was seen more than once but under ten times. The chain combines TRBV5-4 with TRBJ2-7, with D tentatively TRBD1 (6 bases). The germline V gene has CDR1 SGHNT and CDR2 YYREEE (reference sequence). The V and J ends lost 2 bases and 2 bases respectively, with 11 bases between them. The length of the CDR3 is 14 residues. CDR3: CASSFRDMPYEQYF. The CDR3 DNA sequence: TGTGCCAGCAGCTTCCGGGACATGCCCTACGAGCAGTACTTC.

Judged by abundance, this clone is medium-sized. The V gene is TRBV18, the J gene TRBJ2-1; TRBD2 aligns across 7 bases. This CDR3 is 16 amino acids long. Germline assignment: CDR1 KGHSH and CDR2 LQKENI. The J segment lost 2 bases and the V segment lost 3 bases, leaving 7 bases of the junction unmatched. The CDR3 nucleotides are TGTGCCAGCTCACCTGGGCTAGCGGAGCCCTACAATGAGCAGTTCTTC. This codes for CASSPGLAEPYNEQFF.

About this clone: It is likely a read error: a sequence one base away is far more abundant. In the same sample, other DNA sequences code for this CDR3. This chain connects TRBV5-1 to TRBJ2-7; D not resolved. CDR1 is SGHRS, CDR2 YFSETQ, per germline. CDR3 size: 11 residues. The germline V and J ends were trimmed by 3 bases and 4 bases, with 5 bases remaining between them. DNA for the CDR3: TGCGCCAGCAGCTCGGGTTACGAGCAGTACTTC. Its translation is CASSSGYEQYF. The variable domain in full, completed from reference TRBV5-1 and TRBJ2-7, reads KAGVTQTPRYLIKTRGQQVTLSCSPISGHRSVSWYQQTPGQGLQFLFEYFSETQRNKGNFPGRFSGRQFSNSRSEMNVSTLELGDSALYLCASSSGYEQYFGPGTRLTVT.

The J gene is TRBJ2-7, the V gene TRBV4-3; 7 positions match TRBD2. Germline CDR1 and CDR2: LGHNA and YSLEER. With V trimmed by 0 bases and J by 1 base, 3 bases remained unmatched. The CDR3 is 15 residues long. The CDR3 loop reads CASSQDLAASYEQYF. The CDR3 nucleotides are TGCGCCAGCAGCCAAGATCTAGCGGCTTCCTACGAGCAGTACTTC.